The next 10 T cell receptor beta chains were all read from a single sample in a study of T cells in women clearing cervical HPV infection. Generated by immunoSEQ multiplex PCR, the TCRdb table keeps only in-frame clones and is missing some. The sample totals about 26,000 clones. Sequences were obtained from blood buffy coat. All receptors derive from a woman between 18 and 70 years old with a cervical HPV16 infection that either progressed to CIN3+ or cleared (not recorded which).

Of note for this clone: The read ends 3 residues early relative to the CDR3; the germline J gene fills the gap. The chain has TRBV19 and TRBJ2-1; D gene unclear. CDR1 LNHDA and CDR2 SQIVND come from the germline V gene (reference sequence). V dropped 10 bases and J dropped 7 bases, with 23 bases sitting between them. The CDR3 loop spans 15 amino acids. The part of the CDR3 DNA that was read is TGTGCCACCACGCCCGAGAGCGCGGCGAGGAATGAG. Amino acid sequence: CATTPESAARNE. The complete CDR3 sequence is CATTPESAARNEQFF.

The CDR3 loop reads CASSLTPKTSGGDSYNEQFF. CDR3 DNA (partial): TGCGCCAGCAGCTTGACCCCGAAGACTAGCGGTGGGGACTCCTACAATGAG. J is TRBJ2-1 and V is TRBV5-1; 9 bases agree with TRBD2. The read ends 3 residues early relative to the CDR3; the germline J gene fills the gap. The CDR3 is 20 amino acids. The V gene's germline CDR1 is SGHRS and CDR2 YFSETQ. V was clipped by 1 base and J by 0 bases; unmatched bases: 14.

With regard to this clone: The read terminates 3 residues ahead of where the CDR3 ends, so the germline J gene completes it. The chain is built from TRBV7-8 and TRBJ2-1, with 12 nucleotides matching TRBD2. The CDR3 contains 16 residues. J was trimmed by 9 bases and V by 5 bases; bases with no gene match: 11. Germline CDR1 and CDR2: SGHVS and FQNEAQ. The DNA read from the CDR3 is TGTGCCAGCAGCGAACGACTAGCGGGAGACCTCCCTGAG. As protein: CASSERLAGDLPE. The entire CDR3 protein is CASSERLAGDLPEQFF.

Notes on this clone: The observed sequence ends 3 residues before the CDR3 terminus, with the missing tail filled in from the germline J gene. V usage is TRBV7-9 and J usage is TRBJ2-7; D perhaps matches TRBD1 (5 bases). CDR1 SEHNR and CDR2 FQNEAQ come from the germline V gene (reference sequence). CDR3 length equals 13 residues. Trimming shortened V by 1 base and J by 4 bases, and 8 bases separated the two germline ends. The sequenced CDR3 bases are TGTGCCAGCAGCTTAGTGGCAGGGTACGAG. Amino acid sequence: CASSLVAGYE. From start to end, the CDR3 is CASSLVAGYEQYF.

For this clone: Sequencing ends 3 residues short of the CDR3 end; the germline J gene provides the rest. This chain connects TRBV5-5 to TRBJ2-5; D might be TRBD2 (5 bases). This CDR3 is built from 15 residues. Germline V lookup: CDR1 SGHKS, CDR2 YYEKEE (reference sequence). V lost 0 bases and J 5 bases, leaving 14 bases between the germline ends. Partial CDR3 DNA: TGTGCCAGCAGCTTGGAGGACTCCGCTTTGGAGACC. Protein: CASSLEDSALET. The CDR3, in full, reads CASSLEDSALETQYF.

Comment on this clone: Read coverage stops 3 residues before the CDR3 terminus; the germline J gene supplies the remainder. The V gene is TRBV7-6, the J gene TRBJ1-5; unclear D gene. CDR1 is SGHVS, CDR2 FNYEAQ, per germline. The V end was cut by 4 bases, the J end by 5 bases, with 12 bases between. This CDR3 is 14 amino acids long. CDR3 sequence: CASSSARVDQPQHF. Incomplete CDR3 DNA: TGTGCCAGCAGCTCCGCCAGAGTTGATCAGCCC.

Regarding this clone: The read falls 3 residues short of the CDR3 end, and the missing part is taken from the germline J gene. V gene TRBV29-1 combines with J gene TRBJ1-4, with D possibly TRBD1 on 5 matching bases. Germline values: CDR1 SQVTM, CDR2 ANQGSEA. The CDR3 extends over 15 amino acids. CDR3 sequence reads: CSVSARISGANVLFF. CDR3 DNA, as far as it was read: TGCAGCGTTTCCGCTAGGATCTCTGGGGCCAACGTA.

Of note for this clone: Read sequence stops 3 residues before the CDR3 end, and the germline J gene provides the missing end. The V and J genes are TRBV19 and TRBJ2-5, with 11 nucleotides matching TRBD2. CDR1 is LNHDA and CDR2 is SQIVND in the germline V gene (reference sequence). V gave up 1 base and J gave up 2 bases; unmatched junction bases: 3. This CDR3 spans 16 amino acids. The chain's CDR3 is CASSIGLAGGQETQYF. The CDR3 DNA, read in part, is TGTGCCAGTAGTATAGGGCTAGCGGGGGGTCAAGAGACC.

Points on this clone: The read ends 3 residues shy of where the CDR3 ends; the end is completed using the germline J gene. This chain uses TRBV7-2 with TRBJ1-1; 7 bases line up with TRBD1. Germline V CDR1 and CDR2: SGHTA, FQGNSA. Trimming took 5 bases from V and 3 from J; bases not matched to a gene: 9. This CDR3 comprises 15 residues. Partial CDR3 DNA: TGTGCCAGCAGCGGGCCCGACAGGGTTGACACTGAA. This translates into CASSGPDRVDTE. The whole CDR3 sequence is CASSGPDRVDTEAFF.

In the case of this clone: The read falls 3 residues short of the CDR3 end, and the missing part is taken from the germline J gene. V usage is TRBV2 and J usage is TRBJ1-6, with unresolved D. V was cut by 6 bases and J by 9 bases, with 12 bases left in between. CDR1 and CDR2 from the germline V gene are SNHLY and FYNNEI. The CDR3 runs 13 residues. This CDR3 reads CASSAEVASPLHF. The part of the CDR3 DNA that was read is TGTGCCAGCAGCGCTGAGGTGGCTTCACCC. Drawing the rest from reference TRBV2 and TRBJ1-6, the complete variable domain is EPEVTQTPSHQVTQMGQEVILRCVPISNHLYFYWYRQILGQKVEFLVSFYNNEISEKSEIFDDQFSVERPDGSNFTLKIRSTKLEDSAMYFCASSAEVASPLHFGNGTRLTVT.